This TCR beta chain is drawn from a study of spatial heterogeneity in lung cancer. This clonotype showed up many times. The CDR3 length is 16 residues. CDR1 and CDR2 from the germline V gene are LNHNV and YYDKDF (reference sequence). The trim removed 1 base at V and 1 base at J, leaving 5 bases unmatched. In TCRdb, the 5' RACE reads were re-called with MiXCR into one record per CDR3 protein. The profile covers approximately 52,000 distinct CDR3 sequences, with about 7% appearing a single time and approximately 2.6% taken by the ten largest. Time point reported: sample taken at primary tumor resection. Without sorting, whole RNA was sequenced from tumor, nontumor lung or frozen PBMC.

This TCR was sampled from a female donor with early-stage non-small cell lung cancer. The chain carries TRBV15 and TRBJ2-3, with 7 bases matching TRBD1. Here the sequenced sample was PBMCs, taken at surgery. CDR3 amino acids: CATSRGGQVGTDTQYF. DNA for the CDR3: TGTGCCACCAGCAGAGGCGGACAGGTGGGCACAGATACGCAGTATTTT.